This TCR beta chain is from a study of control samples from healthy donors and cancer patients. Using immunoSEQ multiplex PCR, the repertoire was profiled, and TCRdb retains in-frame clones only, with some absent. Of 190,000 or so clones listed, 90% to 95% are singletons. Germline V gene data show CDR1 as ENHRY and CDR2 as SYGVKD. Trimming shortened V by 6 bases and J by 4 bases, and 9 bases separated the two germline ends. The CDR3 covers 13 residues. The sequencing sample was made of blood. This chain links TRBV10-3 with TRBJ2-2; TRBD1 might be the D (6 bases). The clonotype was recovered from a young man in good health. Here the CDR3 DNA reads TGTGCCATCAGGGGGGACATCACCGGGGAGCTGTTTTTT. The encoded protein is CAIRGDITGELFF.